This T cell receptor beta chain appears in the sequencing data of a study of T cell clones after liver transplantation (dated 2019 in TCRdb). The study in broad terms: Samples were obtained from ITN030ST, a randomized trial in which withdrawal of immunosuppression was attempted within 2 years of liver transplantation. Of the 8 liver transplant recipients making up the studied cohort, 3 were classified as tolerant and 5 as non-tolerant. Donor-reactive T cell clones were identified by TCRbeta sequencing following a pre-transplant mixed lymphocyte reaction and were subsequently tracked in post-transplant blood. Tolerance was defined as complete withdrawal of immunosuppression for at least one year without a rise in liver enzymes beyond twice the upper limit of normal. Until randomization at 12-24 months post-transplant, subjects were given standard immunosuppression, with no induction therapy. Blood samples were collected pre-transplant, pre-randomization before withdrawal, and post-randomization after either full withdrawal or failed withdrawal. Third party-reactive TCRbeta sequences from pre-transplant MLRs were also identified as an antigen-independent comparator for donor-reactive sequences. Three of the eight recipients were HCV-positive; the others were transplanted for non-autoimmune, non-viral indications.

Using immunoSEQ, frozen genomic DNA was subjected to high-throughput TCRbeta CDR3 sequencing, a process that included PCR amplification, mapping, bias correction and internal controls. For the original study's pipeline: Only productive rearrangements were retained, with each unique TCRbeta sequence defined by its CDR3 nucleotide sequence together with its V and J gene. For classification of a sequence as donor-reactive, at least 5-fold expansion in CFSE-low cells relative to unstimulated pre-transplant cells and a frequency of at least 0.01% were required. Minimum frequency thresholds were set for each subject on the basis of the unstimulated sample with the lowest template count, so that a detection power of at least 90% was ensured. Repertoire turnover was measured by Jensen-Shannon divergence between the top 1000 TCRbeta sequences post- and pre-transplant. Changes in detection of donor-reactive sequences were assessed with two-sided Fisher's exact tests. This immuneACCESS table, as held by TCRdb, lists in-frame sequences with V and J called but not all clones. Of the missing ones, under half trace to an unresolved V gene in checked studies; the others have no known cause. The V and J calls and clone size were taken over from that table, and D and trimming were inferred from the DNA. Counted in this sample were roughly 57,000 clones; over 55% of them appeared once. The ten largest clones take up 14% to 15% of the sample.

The time point tag for this specimen amounts to: pre-transplant. Unstimulated PBMCs, after thawing, were stained for CD3, CD4 and CD8 and then FACS-sorted into CD3+CD4+ and CD3+CD8+ populations. Randomization to immunosuppression withdrawal applied to every one of the 8 studied subjects. The Qiagen DNeasy Blood and Tissue Kit was used for isolation of genomic DNA. Paper-wide results and their limitations: Because of small, heterogeneous patient numbers and non-standardized post-transplant time points, the conclusions were only preliminary. Once repertoire turnover was taken into account, donor-reactive detection showed a significant reduction for CD4 in 7 of 8 subjects and for CD8 in 8 of 8. In two subjects, low numbers of available donor cells limited the measurable donor-reactive repertoire. In most of the 8 subjects, regardless of tolerance or HCV status, circulating donor-reactive CD4 TCRbeta sequences dropped significantly post-transplant. Without allograft tissue specimens, donor-reactive T cells may have migrated into the graft rather than being deleted. Donor-reactive sequences decreased more than third party-reactive sequences, which suggests partial antigen-specific deletion that was not related to withdrawal success.

A word on this clone: Its specific antigen is unknown. No per-base quality is available; no much larger clone lies one base away.

Unmatched junction bases come to 8, with V trimmed by 3 bases and J by 4 bases. Its CDR3 holds 17 amino acids, cysteine through phenylalanine. The retained sequence is limited to the CDR3, 51 bases, with the frame set at the first base. The germline V gene specifies ENHRY as CDR1 and SYGVKD as CDR2. The receptor was derived from a human donor who received a liver transplant. Recombination joined TRBV10-3 with TRBJ2-2; the central 10 bases match TRBD2. Here the sequenced sample was CD4+ T cells from blood, taken before liver transplant. The CDR3 region has the sequence CAISDSSGGAGTGELFF. Read as DNA, the sequence is TGTGCCATCAGTGACTCCAGCGGGGGGGCGGGCACCGGGGAGCTGTTTTTT.